These T cell receptor beta chains were read from a single sample in a study of cytomegalovirus exposure and HLA in healthy donors. TCRdb's table, derived via immunoSEQ multiplex PCR, lists solely in-frame clones and lacks some. The sample includes more than 95,000 clones, approximately 80% of them seen just once. The specimen was PBMCs. These receptor sequences come from a woman aged 18-30 years in good health and CMV-seropositive. CDR3s include the opening cysteine and the closing phenylalanine or tryptophan. Each record gives: clone size, D gene, J gene, V gene, CDR3 protein, CDR3 DNA. The D gene is left open where the match is weak. Some rows mark clone size as missing; the rest say once, few, many or name a class of expanded clone.

abundance: -
d_gene: -
j_gene: TRBJ1-3
v_gene: TRBV28
CDR3aa: CASSLDRTSGNTIYF
CDR3nt: TGTGCCAGCAGCTTAGACAGGACGTCTGGAAACACCATATATTTT

abundance: -
d_gene: TRBD2
j_gene: TRBJ2-7
v_gene: TRBV6-1
CDR3aa: CASSALAGNEQYF
CDR3nt: TGTGCCAGCAGTGCATTAGCGGGAAACGAGCAGTACTTC

abundance: few
d_gene: -
j_gene: TRBJ2-1
v_gene: TRBV11-1
CDR3aa: CASSLWTLGQLHNEQFF
CDR3nt: TGTGCCAGCAGCTTATGGACCCTAGGACAGCTACACAATGAGCAGTTCTTC

abundance: once
d_gene: -
j_gene: TRBJ1-5
v_gene: TRBV5-1
CDR3aa: CASSLSGLSNQPQHF
CDR3nt: TGCGCCAGCAGCCTTTCAGGACTTAGCAATCAGCCCCAGCATTTT

abundance: -
d_gene: -
j_gene: TRBJ2-7
v_gene: TRBV4-2
CDR3aa: CASSQDESQGSYEQYF
CDR3nt: TGTGCCAGCAGCCAAGATGAGAGCCAGGGATCCTACGAGCAGTACTTC

abundance: -
d_gene: -
j_gene: TRBJ2-1
v_gene: TRBV2
CDR3aa: CASSEGPEQFF
CDR3nt: TGTGCCAGCAGTGAAGGGCCAGAGCAGTTCTTC

abundance: -
d_gene: -
j_gene: TRBJ1-3
v_gene: TRBV28
CDR3aa: CASSLPGRQRSGNTIYF
CDR3nt: TGTGCCAGCAGTTTGCCAGGAAGACAGCGCTCTGGAAACACCATATATTTT

abundance: few
d_gene: TRBD2
j_gene: TRBJ2-7
v_gene: TRBV6-5
CDR3aa: CASSLAGGTYEQYF
CDR3nt: TGTGCCAGCAGTCTAGCGGGAGGAACCTACGAGCAGTACTTC

abundance: -
d_gene: -
j_gene: TRBJ2-5
v_gene: TRBV18
CDR3aa: CASSPGRGETQYF
CDR3nt: TGTGCCAGCTCACCCGGTCGGGGAGAGACCCAGTACTTC

abundance: -
d_gene: TRBD2
j_gene: TRBJ2-1
v_gene: TRBV28
CDR3aa: CASSPAAGGYNEQFF
CDR3nt: TGTGCCAGCAGTCCAGCCGCGGGAGGGTACAATGAGCAGTTCTTC

abundance: -
d_gene: -
j_gene: TRBJ1-1
v_gene: TRBV11-2
CDR3aa: CASSLDFRSTEAFF
CDR3nt: TGTGCCAGCAGCTTAGACTTTCGGAGCACTGAAGCTTTCTTT

abundance: -
d_gene: -
j_gene: TRBJ2-5
v_gene: TRBV5-4
CDR3aa: CASSLQETQYF
CDR3nt: TGTGCCAGCAGCCTCCAAGAGACCCAGTACTTC

abundance: -
d_gene: TRBD1
j_gene: TRBJ2-3
v_gene: TRBV7-9
CDR3aa: CASRTGTDTQYF
CDR3nt: TGTGCCAGCAGGACAGGGACAGATACGCAGTATTTT

abundance: few
d_gene: TRBD1
j_gene: TRBJ1-2
v_gene: TRBV7-9
CDR3aa: CASSSSQTGVDYGYTF
CDR3nt: TGTGCCAGCAGCTCATCCCAGACAGGGGTGGACTATGGCTACACCTTC

abundance: -
d_gene: TRBD2
j_gene: TRBJ2-5
v_gene: TRBV28
CDR3aa: CASRLAGGEETQYF
CDR3nt: TGTGCCAGCAGACTAGCGGGAGGCGAAGAGACCCAGTACTTC

abundance: -
d_gene: TRBD2
j_gene: TRBJ2-7
v_gene: TRBV28
CDR3aa: CASRLLAGLDEQYF
CDR3nt: TGTGCCAGCAGGCTACTAGCGGGATTGGACGAGCAGTACTTC

abundance: -
d_gene: -
j_gene: TRBJ1-2
v_gene: TRBV14
CDR3aa: CASSQGANYGYTF
CDR3nt: TGTGCCAGCAGCCAAGGGGCAAACTATGGCTACACCTTC

abundance: -
d_gene: -
j_gene: TRBJ1-2
v_gene: TRBV6-5
CDR3aa: CASSNNREYGYTF
CDR3nt: TGTGCCAGCAGTAACAACAGGGAATATGGCTACACCTTC

abundance: few
d_gene: TRBD1
j_gene: TRBJ2-1
v_gene: TRBV6-1
CDR3aa: CASSEGTGVNEQFF
CDR3nt: TGTGCCAGCAGTGAAGGGACAGGGGTCAATGAGCAGTTCTTC

abundance: -
d_gene: -
j_gene: TRBJ2-3
v_gene: TRBV4-2
CDR3aa: CASSQERLPPDTQYF
CDR3nt: TGTGCCAGCAGCCAAGAGAGACTACCTCCAGATACGCAGTATTTT

abundance: -
d_gene: TRBD2
j_gene: TRBJ2-1
v_gene: TRBV5-4
CDR3aa: CASSLAGTTNYNEQFF
CDR3nt: TGTGCCAGCAGCTTAGCCGGGACTACCAACTACAATGAGCAGTTCTTC

abundance: once
d_gene: -
j_gene: TRBJ1-3
v_gene: TRBV4-1
CDR3aa: CASSQQGLDTIYF
CDR3nt: TGCGCCAGCAGCCAACAGGGATTAGACACCATATATTTT

abundance: -
d_gene: -
j_gene: TRBJ1-1
v_gene: TRBV27
CDR3aa: CASSLTTGNTEAFF
CDR3nt: TGTGCCAGCAGTTTAACGACAGGGAACACTGAAGCTTTCTTT

abundance: once
d_gene: TRBD2
j_gene: TRBJ2-3
v_gene: TRBV29-1
CDR3aa: CSVVEGFGLAGDDTQYF
CDR3nt: TGCAGCGTTGTGGAAGGGTTCGGACTAGCGGGAGATGATACGCAGTATTTT

abundance: few
d_gene: TRBD1
j_gene: TRBJ1-3
v_gene: TRBV9
CDR3aa: CASSPGQGGLSGNTIYF
CDR3nt: TGTGCCAGCAGCCCTGGACAGGGGGGGCTCTCTGGAAACACCATATATTTT

abundance: -
d_gene: -
j_gene: TRBJ2-5
v_gene: TRBV4-1
CDR3aa: CASSQDQGTWGETQYF
CDR3nt: TGCGCCAGCAGCCAAGATCAGGGGACCTGGGGGGAGACCCAGTACTTC

abundance: -
d_gene: TRBD2
j_gene: TRBJ2-1
v_gene: TRBV6-1
CDR3aa: CANGLAGANEQFF
CDR3nt: TGTGCCAACGGACTAGCGGGAGCCAATGAGCAGTTCTTC

abundance: -
d_gene: TRBD2
j_gene: TRBJ2-1
v_gene: TRBV7-3
CDR3aa: CASSPGTSGSKHEQFF
CDR3nt: TGTGCCAGCAGCCCCGGGACTAGCGGGAGTAAACATGAGCAGTTCTTC

abundance: -
d_gene: TRBD2
j_gene: TRBJ2-1
v_gene: TRBV14
CDR3aa: CASSQQRGALGGNEQFF
CDR3nt: TGTGCCAGCAGCCAACAGCGGGGGGCGCTCGGTGGGAATGAGCAGTTCTTC

abundance: -
d_gene: TRBD1
j_gene: TRBJ1-1
v_gene: TRBV7-8
CDR3aa: CASSLGDRETEAFF
CDR3nt: TGTGCCAGCAGCTTAGGGGACAGAGAGACCGAAGCTTTCTTT

abundance: -
d_gene: -
j_gene: TRBJ1-4
v_gene: TRBV29-1
CDR3aa: CSVAGYGGEKLFF
CDR3nt: TGCAGCGTCGCGGGATACGGAGGCGAAAAACTGTTTTTT

abundance: -
d_gene: -
j_gene: TRBJ2-5
v_gene: TRBV7-6
CDR3aa: CASSLLTGQETQYF
CDR3nt: TGTGCCAGCAGCTTGTTGACGGGTCAAGAGACCCAGTACTTC

abundance: -
d_gene: -
j_gene: TRBJ1-2
v_gene: TRBV27
CDR3aa: CASSGTASYGYTF
CDR3nt: TGTGCCAGCAGCGGGACTGCCTCCTATGGCTACACCTTC

abundance: -
d_gene: -
j_gene: TRBJ1-3
v_gene: TRBV5-1
CDR3aa: CASSLGPSSGNTIYF
CDR3nt: TGCGCCAGCAGCTTGGGGCCGTCCTCTGGAAACACCATATATTTT

abundance: -
d_gene: -
j_gene: TRBJ1-1
v_gene: TRBV28
CDR3aa: CASNMNTEAFF
CDR3nt: TGTGCCAGCAACATGAACACTGAAGCTTTCTTT

abundance: -
d_gene: TRBD2
j_gene: TRBJ2-7
v_gene: TRBV30
CDR3aa: CAWSPRHGRASEQYF
CDR3nt: TGTGCCTGGAGTCCCCGCCACGGGAGGGCCTCCGAGCAGTACTTC

abundance: -
d_gene: TRBD2
j_gene: TRBJ2-1
v_gene: TRBV5-4
CDR3aa: CASSLGTSPNEQFF
CDR3nt: TGTGCCAGCAGCTTGGGGACTAGCCCCAATGAGCAGTTCTTC

abundance: -
d_gene: TRBD2
j_gene: TRBJ2-1
v_gene: TRBV10-3
CDR3aa: CAISESETSELSYNEQFF
CDR3nt: TGTGCCATCAGTGAGTCTGAGACTAGCGAACTCTCCTACAATGAGCAGTTCTTC

abundance: few
d_gene: -
j_gene: TRBJ2-7
v_gene: TRBV21-1
CDR3aa: CASTTRRISYEQYF
CDR3nt: TGTGCCAGCACCACTCGTCGCATCTCCTACGAGCAGTACTTC

abundance: -
d_gene: -
j_gene: TRBJ2-3
v_gene: TRBV15
CDR3aa: CATSRGYTDTQYF
CDR3nt: TGTGCCACCAGCAGGGGCTACACAGATACGCAGTATTTT

abundance: few
d_gene: -
j_gene: TRBJ2-2
v_gene: TRBV7-6
CDR3aa: CASSVTDSGTGELFF
CDR3nt: TGTGCCAGCAGTGTAACCGATTCGGGCACCGGGGAGCTGTTTTTT

abundance: -
d_gene: TRBD1
j_gene: TRBJ2-1
v_gene: TRBV5-4
CDR3aa: CASSPPGQGSYNEQFF
CDR3nt: TGTGCCAGCAGTCCCCCGGGACAGGGGTCCTATAATGAGCAGTTCTTC

abundance: -
d_gene: -
j_gene: TRBJ2-1
v_gene: TRBV21-1
CDR3aa: CASSTDRAPGPAADNEQFF
CDR3nt: TGTGCCAGCAGCACTGACAGGGCTCCAGGACCCGCTGCGGACAATGAGCAGTTCTTC

abundance: -
d_gene: TRBD1
j_gene: TRBJ2-1
v_gene: TRBV29-1
CDR3aa: CSVEDEGRDRGLKSSYNEQFF
CDR3nt: TGCAGCGTTGAAGATGAGGGTCGGGACAGGGGCCTAAAAAGCTCCTACAATGAGCAGTTCTTC

abundance: -
d_gene: TRBD2
j_gene: TRBJ2-5
v_gene: TRBV28
CDR3aa: CASSLTSGAQETQYF
CDR3nt: TGTGCCAGCAGTTTGACTAGCGGAGCCCAAGAGACCCAGTACTTC

abundance: -
d_gene: -
j_gene: TRBJ2-2
v_gene: TRBV5-8
CDR3aa: CASSFGRNTGELFF
CDR3nt: TGTGCCAGCAGCTTTGGCAGGAACACCGGGGAGCTGTTTTTT

abundance: -
d_gene: -
j_gene: TRBJ2-5
v_gene: TRBV5-1
CDR3aa: CASSLSGVRETQYF
CDR3nt: TGCGCCAGCAGCTTATCGGGGGTTAGAGAGACCCAGTACTTC

abundance: -
d_gene: -
j_gene: TRBJ2-1
v_gene: TRBV6-6
CDR3aa: CASSYSGEQFF
CDR3nt: TGTGCCAGCAGTTACTCGGGCGAGCAGTTCTTC

abundance: few
d_gene: -
j_gene: TRBJ2-7
v_gene: TRBV7-6
CDR3aa: CASSAIAASYEQYF
CDR3nt: TGTGCCAGCAGCGCGATAGCAGCCTCCTACGAGCAGTACTTC

abundance: -
d_gene: -
j_gene: TRBJ1-2
v_gene: TRBV28
CDR3aa: CASSDYWADHGYTF
CDR3nt: TGTGCCAGCAGTGACTACTGGGCAGACCATGGCTACACCTTC

abundance: -
d_gene: TRBD2
j_gene: TRBJ2-1
v_gene: TRBV6-1
CDR3aa: CASSEGTSGRDSEQFF
CDR3nt: TGTGCCAGCAGTGAAGGAACTAGCGGGAGGGATAGTGAGCAGTTCTTC

abundance: -
d_gene: TRBD1
j_gene: TRBJ2-1
v_gene: TRBV6-1
CDR3aa: CASSEGDSVYNEQFF
CDR3nt: TGTGCCAGCAGTGAAGGGGACAGTGTATACAATGAGCAGTTCTTC

abundance: -
d_gene: TRBD1
j_gene: TRBJ1-1
v_gene: TRBV5-6
CDR3aa: CASSPGQGWVAFF
CDR3nt: TGTGCCAGCAGCCCGGGACAGGGGTGGGTGGCTTTCTTT